This entry describes one T cell receptor beta chain. The germline CDR1 and CDR2 sequences are DFQATT and SNEGSKA (reference sequence). This CDR3 has 12 amino acids. UMIs incorporating a 6-nucleotide sample barcode were appended by means of template switching. Reanalyzing the 5' RACE reads, TCRdb keeps one entry per CDR3 protein, without DNA. Across fewer than 450,000 distinct CDR3 sequences, the top ten clones capture approximately 2.4% of the sample. The template was total RNA from whole blood, with no T cell sorting. This record comes from a study of monozygotic twins with inflammatory bowel disease.

V is TRBV20-1 and J is TRBJ2-7. Sample: blood. The receptor was isolated from a human donor with ulcerative colitis or Crohn's disease, or a healthy co-twin of an affected twin (not recorded which). The CDR3 region is CSARESQYEQYF.